The T cell receptor beta chain described here comes from a study of shared clonotypes between healthy human individuals. As concerns this clone: The antigen is undetermined.

V lost 5 bases and J 2 bases, leaving 18 bases between the germline ends. This CDR3 is 16 amino acids long. CDR1 is SGHTA and CDR2 is FQGNSA in the germline V gene. Assay execution took place at the deep level. Generated by immunoSEQ multiplex PCR, the TCRdb table keeps only in-frame clones and is missing some. Of 2 million to 3 million clones listed, roughly 93% were seen once; the top ten hold approximately 0.35%. Overall study findings and caveats: Non-shared clonotypes had lower generation probabilities than clonotypes shared by all four sorted-subset donors.

All donors were healthy HIV-negative adults lacking recent acute infections or vaccinations. Caucasian adults residing in Nashville, Tennessee made up all the donors. The sequence derives from a man younger than 35 in good health. Some clones in this sample may be carry-over from other donors' samples. The chain joins TRBV7-2 to TRBJ1-2; the D is unclear. Material for sequencing was naive CD4+ T cells from PBMCs. Sample subset: CD45RA+ positively selected. The CDR3 coding sequence is TGTGCCAGCAGCCCACCCTTACAGTATTTAAACTATGGCTACACCTTC. Encoded protein: CASSPPLQYLNYGYTF. The entire variable domain, with the rest obtained from reference TRBV7-2 and TRBJ1-2, is as follows: GAGVSQSPSNKVTEKGKDVELRCDPISGHTALYWYRQSLGQGLEFLIYFQGNSAPDKSGLPSDRFSAERTGGSVSTLTIQRTQQEDSAVYLCASSPPLQYLNYGYTFGSGTRLTVV.